The sequence of this T cell receptor beta chain was determined in a study of metastatic and nonmetastatic thyroid tumors. Study information: It was across blood and tumor or nodule tissue from malignant and benign thyroid patients that repertoires were compared.

Every patient was untreated before thyroid surgery. TCRdb redid the clone calls on the PCR reads using MiXCR. Of roughly 89,000 clones listed, about 12% are singletons. This clone was observed a handful of times. A much larger clone sits a single nucleotide away, making a read error possible. The material sequenced was tumor tissue. The source is a female donor with papillary thyroid cancer or a benign thyroid nodule (not recorded which). Some clones in this sample may be carry-over from other donors' samples.

The CDR3 region is CASSRAGTTEAFF. CDR3 in DNA: TGTGCCAGCAGCCGGGCAGGAACCACTGAAGCTTTCTTT. This chain connects TRBV12-3 or TRBV12-4 to TRBJ1-1; D ambiguous. The CDR3 totals 13 residues. V was clipped by 6 bases and J by 4 bases, with 12 bases between them.